This section outlines one T cell receptor beta chain sequence together with its context. Germline-derived CDR1 and CDR2 are MDHEN and SYDVKM. The CDR3 covers 15 residues. V was cut by 4 bases and J by 0 bases, with 13 bases left in between. Method: immunoSEQ multiplex PCR; TCRdb's copy keeps in-frame clones and lacks some. This table holds fewer than 1.8 million clones, approximately 98.5% found once. These data originate in a study of shared clonotypes between healthy human individuals. All participating donors were Caucasian adults from Nashville, Tennessee. This chain connects TRBV28 to TRBJ2-7; D perhaps matches TRBD2 (5 bases). The clonotype comes from a man younger than 40 in good health. Sequenced: naive CD4+ T cells sorted from blood. Subset in this sample: CD45RA+ positively selected. The CDR3 DNA sequence: TGTGCCAGCAGTTCTTGGACTTCTAGCTCCTACGAGCAGTACTTC. Translation gives CASSSWTSSSYEQYF.